Reported below is one TCR beta chain. This CDR3 is 15 amino acids long. Germline CDR1 is SGHRS and CDR2 is YFSETQ. V shed 3 bases and J shed 1 base, with 10 bases lying between them. The data were obtained in a study of OX40 agonist ivuxolimab in advanced cancers. Whole-study context: A mean age of 60 years, range about 20 to 79, was recorded, and 70% to 85% were male.

Sampling of blood occurred at baseline, cycle 4 day 1, and cycle 7 day 1. The assay was immunoSEQ multiplex PCR, and TCRdb's table has in-frame clones only and misses some. The sample records 9,500 to 12,000 clones, 75% to 80% being singletons. The genes are TRBV5-1 and TRBJ2-2; TRBD1 is a possible D gene (6 bases). The input for sequencing was CD4+ or CD8+ T cells sorted from blood, taken in a trial of the OX40 agonist ivuxolimab. The source of this sequence is an adult with an advanced solid tumor such as melanoma, head and neck, liver or kidney cancer. The CDR3 sequence: CASSYTGQNTGELFF. Written as DNA, the CDR3 is TGCGCCAGCAGCTATACGGGACAGAACACCGGGGAGCTGTTTTTT. Full variable domain (outside the CDR3, taken from reference TRBV5-1 and TRBJ2-2): KAGVTQTPRYLIKTRGQQVTLSCSPISGHRSVSWYQQTPGQGLQFLFEYFSETQRNKGNFPGRFSGRQFSNSRSEMNVSTLELGDSALYLCASSYTGQNTGELFFGEGSRLTVL.